Listed below are T cell receptor beta chains from one sample, sequenced in a study of identifying expanded T cells in peripheral blood. TCRdb's copy holds only in-frame clones and misses some; the assay was immunoSEQ multiplex PCR. The sample includes roughly 100,000 clones, 88% seen only once; the top ten take around 3.8%. Material for sequencing was blood. Source of these receptors: a person aged 18 to 70 in good health. CDR3s leave out the opening cysteine and the closing phenylalanine or tryptophan. Fields, in order: D gene, V gene, J gene, CDR3 protein. The D gene is left open where the match is weak.

TRBD1	TRBV15	TRBJ1-5	ATSRDGTASNQPQH
-	TRBV6-4	TRBJ2-2	ASSDSPSTGELF
-	TRBV18	TRBJ1-1	ASSSPDTEAF
TRBD2	TRBV5-5	TRBJ2-5	ASSQATSKETQY
-	TRBV4-3	TRBJ2-3	ASSQTGLLTDTQY
TRBD1	TRBV6-5	TRBJ1-1	ASSVLRDRGVEAF
-	TRBV7-8	TRBJ2-5	ASSLKETQY
-	TRBV29-1	TRBJ2-7	SVKQGPYEQY
-	TRBV5-1	TRBJ2-7	ASSLDGPGVQY
-	TRBV7-9	TRBJ2-3	ASSLEGDTQY
-	TRBV9	TRBJ1-3	ASSGGHGNTIC
TRBD2	TRBV15	TRBJ2-1	ATSRLTSGKINEQF
TRBD2	TRBV11-1	TRBJ2-7	ASSLVSSGKGEQY
TRBD2	TRBV10-3	TRBJ2-5	AISDTGGYQETQY
-	TRBV5-4	TRBJ2-1	ASSRDQAGNEQF
-	TRBV19	TRBJ2-2	ASSFRAVANTGELF
-	TRBV5-6	TRBJ2-5	ASSSEGTARGETQY
-	TRBV13	TRBJ2-5	ASSPRETQY
TRBD1	TRBV28	TRBJ1-4	ASSLGTGKGTNEKLF
-	TRBV5-1	TRBJ2-6	ASASRGSGANVLT
TRBD2	TRBV28	TRBJ2-1	ASSPLAGNPNEQF
TRBD2	TRBV11-2	TRBJ2-5	ASSWGASGGRQETQY
-	TRBV9	TRBJ2-1	ASSVEGVSYNEQF
-	TRBV6-1	TRBJ1-5	ASSEERVGRAQPQH
-	TRBV5-6	TRBJ1-4	ASSEQGRGREKLF
TRBD1	TRBV9	TRBJ1-1	ASSVTGGLSTEAF
-	TRBV30	TRBJ2-5	AWSFHGSQETQY
-	TRBV11-1	TRBJ1-1	ASSLGFGMNTEAF
-	TRBV6-1	TRBJ2-7	ASQEQAPYEQY
TRBD2	TRBV2	TRBJ2-7	ASSETSGEGEQY
-	TRBV7-2	TRBJ1-3	ASSLLDTIY
-	TRBV9	TRBJ1-3	ASSVSGTSSGNTIY
-	TRBV6-7	TRBJ1-5	ASPQSNQPQH
-	TRBV30	TRBJ2-1	DPPGPRKYNEQF
TRBD1	TRBV7-3	TRBJ1-3	ASSLDRTHPIY
-	TRBV28	TRBJ2-1	ASRHGPVYNEQF
-	TRBV7-3	TRBJ1-1	ASSTYGDLTEAF
TRBD1	TRBV30	TRBJ1-4	AWGQAFNEKLF
-	TRBV6-4	TRBJ2-2	ASSEQGGTGELF
-	TRBV7-2	TRBJ1-5	ASSPPSGDGNQPQH
-	TRBV19	TRBJ1-3	ASSITVSSGNTIY
-	TRBV6-5	TRBJ2-2	ASSYSTATGELF
-	TRBV27	TRBJ2-5	ASSGQGIRETQY
-	TRBV9	TRBJ2-7	ASSDTGMRKY
-	TRBV7-8	TRBJ2-7	ASSYRLGVRDEQY
-	TRBV7-8	TRBJ2-7	ASSLSGLEQY
-	TRBV2	TRBJ1-1	ASSEFGGTEAF
-	TRBV6-4	TRBJ2-1	ASSVSSDDYNEQF
TRBD1	TRBV7-8	TRBJ2-7	ASSDYRGRDEQY